The TCR beta chain under discussion was sequenced for a study of technical replicates of blood from a few donors. The table came from immunoSEQ multiplex PCR; TCRdb's copy has only in-frame clones and leaves some out. The table lists about 57,000 clones, roughly 93% of them singletons. This CDR3 region has 15 residues. Germline V gives CDR1 LNHDA, CDR2 SQIVND (reference sequence). V gave up 1 base and J gave up 0 bases, with 10 bases separating them. Specimen: PBMCs. The chain joins TRBV19 to TRBJ2-7, with a weak D call TRBD2 (5 bases). The sequence was collected from a human donor in good health. Some clones in this sample may be carry-over from other donors' samples. DNA for the CDR3: TGTGCCAGTAGTATAGCGGGAACGAGCTCCTACGAGCAGTACTTC. Its translation is CASSIAGTSSYEQYF. The full variable domain, completed using reference TRBV19 and TRBJ2-7, is DGGITQSPKYLFRKEGQNVTLSCEQNLNHDAMYWYRQDPGQGLRLIYYSQIVNDFQKGDIAEGYSVSREKKESFPLTVTSAQKNPTAFYLCASSIAGTSSYEQYFGPGTRLTVT.